This entry concerns a single T cell receptor (beta chain). What it binds is not known. TCRdb processed the RACE reads anew with MiXCR; each CDR3 protein has one entry. The sample holds tens of thousands of distinct CDR3 sequences; 9.5% to 13% are singletons and the top ten take approximately 4.7%. The sample comes from a study of human T cells and chemical hapten exposure. Notes on the study in general: Sensitization with DPC brought no change to TCRs above 1 in 1000 in frequency.

The CDR3 extends over 18 amino acids. The V gene's germline CDR1 is SGHRS and CDR2 YFSETQ. V lost 0 bases to trimming and J lost 0 bases, with 15 bases between them. Time point specified: pre-sensitization, week 0. Sample treatment: therapeutic diphenylcyclopropenone sensitization with weekly scalp DPC. The gene calls are TRBV5-1 and TRBJ2-2; no firm D call. The receptor comes from a woman aged 45-60 years with alopecia areata. Some clones in this sample may be carry-over from other donors' samples. The sequences come from whole blood, collected in connection with sensitization to the hapten diphenylcyclopropenone (DPC). The CDR3 nucleotides are TGCGCCAGCAGCTTGGGCTCCAGGACGCGATCGAACACCGGGGAGCTGTTTTTT. It translates to CASSLGSRTRSNTGELFF.